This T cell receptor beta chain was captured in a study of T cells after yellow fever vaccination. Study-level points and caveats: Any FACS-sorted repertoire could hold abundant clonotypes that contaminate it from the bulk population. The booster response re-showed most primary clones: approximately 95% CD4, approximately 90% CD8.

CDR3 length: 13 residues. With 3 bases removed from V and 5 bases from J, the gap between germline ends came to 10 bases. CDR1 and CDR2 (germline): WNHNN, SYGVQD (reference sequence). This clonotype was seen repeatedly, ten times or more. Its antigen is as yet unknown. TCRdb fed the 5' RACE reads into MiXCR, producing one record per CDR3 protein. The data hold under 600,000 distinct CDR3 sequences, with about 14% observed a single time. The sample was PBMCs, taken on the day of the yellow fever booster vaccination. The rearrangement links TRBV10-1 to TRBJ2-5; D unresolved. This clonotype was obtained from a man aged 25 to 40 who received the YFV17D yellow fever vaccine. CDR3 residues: CASSEGPRETQYF. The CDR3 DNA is TGCGCCAGCAGTGAAGGACCCCGGGAGACCCAGTACTTC.